The 2 T cell receptor beta chains below come from one sample, sequenced in a study of blood T cell repertoires in COVID-19. TCRdb's copy holds only in-frame clones and misses some; the assay was immunoSEQ multiplex PCR. The table has about 180,000 clones, approximately 80% seen once. The sample taken for sequencing was peripheral blood. Receptor source: a human donor in a cohort sampled during active COVID-19.

This clone was observed a handful of times. The V call is TRBV13, the J call TRBJ2-7, with a possible D match to TRBD1 (5 bases). Trimming shortened V by 5 bases and J by 2 bases, and 16 bases separated the two germline ends. Looked up from germline, CDR1 is PRHDT and CDR2 is FYEKMQ (reference sequence). This CDR3 region has 15 residues. Here the CDR3 DNA reads TGTGCCAGCAGCCGGCTCCAGGGCATCCCCTACGAGCAGTACTTC. It codes for CASSRLQGIPYEQYF.

This chain uses TRBV21-1 with TRBJ2-7; the table names TRBD1, a call not compared with the DNA. TRBV21-1 is termed a pseudogene. This CDR3 contains 15 residues. CDR3 DNA sequence: TGTGCCAGCAGCGCACTGACAGGGTGTAGTTACGAGCAGTACTTC. Protein sequence: CASSALTGCSYEQYF.